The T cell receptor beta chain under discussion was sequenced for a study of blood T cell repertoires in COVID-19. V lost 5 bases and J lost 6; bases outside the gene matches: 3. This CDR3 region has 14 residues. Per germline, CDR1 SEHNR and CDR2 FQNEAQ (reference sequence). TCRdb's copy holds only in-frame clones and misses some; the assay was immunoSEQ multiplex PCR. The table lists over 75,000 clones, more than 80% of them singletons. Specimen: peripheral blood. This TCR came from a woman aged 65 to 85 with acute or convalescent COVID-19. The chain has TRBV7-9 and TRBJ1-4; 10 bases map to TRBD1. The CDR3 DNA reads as TGTGCCAGCAGCCAGGGACAGGGGCATGAAAAACTGTTTTTT. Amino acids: CASSQGQGHEKLFF.